These 27 T cell receptor beta chains share one sample of origin, sequenced in a study of low-dose radiotherapy and immunotherapy resistance in tumors. TRAV and TRBV primers primed cDNA for both TCRalpha and TCRbeta. Amplification of TCRs used a constant-region primer and V-primer adapter for 15 to 25 PCR cycles. TCRdb fed the reads into MiXCR, producing one record per CDR3 protein. This sample has 7,500 to 10,000 distinct CDR3 sequences, with approximately 81% found just once. The receptors derive from a human donor with advanced metastatic prostate, ovarian, gallbladder or colorectal cancer (not recorded which). This table probably holds off-target reads from a library built for another chain.

The genes are TRBV19 and TRBJ2-5, with no clear D. The CDR3 is 16 amino acids. Trimming left V 0 bases short and J 4 bases short, with 15 bases between. Per germline, CDR1 LNHDA and CDR2 SQIVND (reference sequence). The CDR3 bases are TGTGCCAGTAGTATAGATAAGGAGACCGCACCAGAGACCCAGTACTTC. Amino acid sequence: CASSIDKETAPETQYF.

The rearrangement joins TRBV29-1 to TRBJ2-1; possibly TRBD1 or TRBD2 for D (5 bases each). This CDR3 is built from 14 residues. CDR1 and CDR2 (germline): SQVTM, ANQGSEA. V was clipped by 1 base and J by 4 bases, with 11 bases between them. The DNA of the CDR3 is TGCAGCGTTGAAGGGGACGGATTTTACAATGAGCAGTTCTTC. As protein: CSVEGDGFYNEQFF.

The gene calls are TRBV6-8 and TRBJ1-1, with TRBD1 as a possible D gene (6 bases). Germline V gene data show CDR1 as MNHGY and CDR2 as SAAAGT. Trimming removed 0 bases from V and 4 bases from J, with 12 bases in between. The CDR3 sequence is 15 residues long. CDR3 nucleotide sequence: TGTGCCAGCAGTTACTCGAGCGGGGGGCTCACTGAAGCTTTCTTT. It codes for CASSYSSGGLTEAFF.

The chain couples TRBV5-8 to TRBJ2-1; 9 bases align to TRBD1. Germline CDR1 and CDR2: SGHTS and YDEGEE. The CDR3 sequence is 15 residues long. Germline trimming cut 5 bases from V and 4 bases from J; bases unmatched to any gene: 7. CDR3 loop: CASRSAGTGYNEQFF. CDR3 nucleotide sequence: TGTGCCAGCAGATCGGCCGGGACAGGGTACAATGAGCAGTTCTTC.

This clonotype was recorded only once. This chain joins TRBV5-1 and TRBJ2-7, with D maybe TRBD1 (5 bases). Germline V gene lookup returns CDR1 SGHRS and CDR2 YFSETQ. The CDR3 has 15 amino acids. V lost 0 bases to trimming and J lost 0 bases, with 10 bases between them. The CDR3, as DNA: TGCGCCAGCAGCTTGGCAGGGCAGAGCTCCTACGAGCAGTACTTC. Protein: CASSLAGQSSYEQYF.

The rearrangement joins TRBV5-8 to TRBJ1-5; no reliable D call. This CDR3 is built from 14 residues. CDR1 SGHTS and CDR2 YDEGEE come from the germline V gene. Trimming removed 0 bases at V and 0 bases at J, with 4 bases between. The chain's CDR3 is CASSLDSSNQPQHF. In DNA, the CDR3 is TGTGCCAGCAGCTTGGACAGTAGCAATCAGCCCCAGCATTTT. Combining the CDR3 with reference TRBV5-8 and TRBJ1-5 gives the whole variable domain EAGVTQSPTHLIKTRGQQATLRCSPISGHTSVYWYQQALGLGLQFLLWYDEGEERNRGNFPPRFSGRQFPNYSSELNVNALELEDSALYLCASSLDSSNQPQHFGDGTRLSIL.

The chain recombines TRBV5-1 with TRBJ2-3; the D is unclear. The CDR3 extends over 14 amino acids. Germline V gene lookup returns CDR1 SGHRS and CDR2 YFSETQ. V lost 0 bases, J lost 2 bases, and 7 bases lay in between. CDR3 sequence: CASSLEGDTDTQYF. The CDR3 nucleotides read TGCGCCAGCAGCTTGGAGGGCGACACAGATACGCAGTATTTT. The whole variable domain, remainder taken from reference TRBV5-1 and TRBJ2-3, is KAGVTQTPRYLIKTRGQQVTLSCSPISGHRSVSWYQQTPGQGLQFLFEYFSETQRNKGNFPGRFSGRQFSNSRSEMNVSTLELGDSALYLCASSLEGDTDTQYFGPGTRLTVL.

The rearrangement joins TRBV5-1 to TRBJ1-2, with TRBD1 matching over 7 bases. Germline trimming cut 5 bases from V and 12 bases from J; bases unmatched to any gene: 10. This CDR3 is built from 12 residues. Germline V gene sequence: CDR1 SGHRS, CDR2 YFSETQ. CDR3 loop: CASRLLTGLNTF. The CDR3 nucleotides read TGCGCCAGCAGACTCTTGACAGGGCTGAACACCTTC. Full variable domain (outside the CDR3, taken from reference TRBV5-1 and TRBJ1-2): KAGVTQTPRYLIKTRGQQVTLSCSPISGHRSVSWYQQTPGQGLQFLFEYFSETQRNKGNFPGRFSGRQFSNSRSEMNVSTLELGDSALYLCASRLLTGLNTFGSGTRLTVV.

The chain is built from TRBV2 and TRBJ2-1; 14 bases match TRBD2. The CDR3 covers 15 residues. V lost 7 bases to trimming and J lost 9 bases; unmatched junction nucleotides: 8. From germline, CDR1 is SNHLY and CDR2 FYNNEI. The CDR3 nucleotides are TGTGCCAGCACCCCAGGGACTAGCGGGAGTGGTGAGCAGTTCTTC. Encoded protein: CASTPGTSGSGEQFF.

The CDR3 spells CASSPDSDTQYF. The CDR3 nucleotides read TGTGCCAGCAGTCCCGACTCAGATACGCAGTATTTT. The J gene is TRBJ2-3, the V gene TRBV27, with D uncertain. Trimming took off 5 bases at V and 4 bases at J, with 7 bases between the two ends. This CDR3 contains 12 residues. CDR1 and CDR2 from the germline V gene are MNHEY and SMNVEV (reference sequence).

The chain recombines TRBV21-1 with TRBJ1-5; the D segment call TRBD1 is taken from the table without a DNA check. TRBV21-1 is a pseudogene. The CDR3 loop spans 15 amino acids. CDR3 sequence: CASSKVRGRIQPQHF. The CDR3 nucleotides read TGTGCCAGCAGCAAAGTAAGGGGGCGGATTCAGCCCCAGCATTTT.

The gene calls are TRBV7-6 and TRBJ2-5; no reliable D call. Deletions cut 2 bases from V and 2 bases from J, with 12 bases between. The CDR3 is 15 residues long. CDR1 and CDR2 (germline): SGHVS, FNYEAQ. The CDR3 DNA reads TGTGCCAGCAGCTTAAGTTGGCAGCCTCAAGAGACCCAGTACTTC. Its protein is CASSLSWQPQETQYF.

The chain employs TRBV5-4 and TRBJ2-7; 7 positions match TRBD2. V lost 4 bases to trimming and J lost 0 bases; unmatched junction nucleotides: 10. The CDR3 spans 16 residues. Germline V gives CDR1 SGHNT, CDR2 YYREEE (reference sequence). In DNA, the CDR3 is TGTGCCAGCAGCCGACCTTCTAGCGGCAGCTCCTACGAGCAGTACTTC. Its protein product is CASSRPSSGSSYEQYF.

This chain joins TRBV11-1 and TRBJ1-1, with D uncertain. The V and J ends lost 4 bases and 1 base respectively, with 7 bases between them. CDR3 size: 13 residues. Germline CDR1 is SGHAT and CDR2 is FQDESV (reference sequence). The CDR3 here is CASSSRENTEAFF. The CDR3, as DNA: TGTGCCAGCAGCTCAAGGGAGAACACTGAAGCTTTCTTT.

This chain uses TRBV7-2 with TRBJ1-5; maybe TRBD1 (6 bases). Germline V gene sequence: CDR1 SGHTA, CDR2 FQGNSA. The V gene lost 5 bases and the J gene lost 0 bases, with 17 bases spanning the gap. This CDR3 has 17 residues. The CDR3 loop reads CASSQMRGGLSNQPQHF. The CDR3, as DNA: TGTGCCAGCAGCCAAATGCGAGGGGGGCTTAGCAATCAGCCCCAGCATTTT.

This clonotype was seen only once. The chain recombines TRBV20-1 with TRBJ1-2; a weak D match, TRBD1 (5 bases). The CDR3 is made up of 13 amino acids. Germline-derived CDR1 and CDR2 are DFQATT and SNEGSKA (reference sequence). Between the trimmed V and J ends, which lost 5 bases and 0 bases, there was a span of 10 bases. The CDR3 DNA reads TGCAGTGCTCGGGACGGAGCTAACTATGGCTACACCTTC. Its translation: CSARDGANYGYTF.

This rearrangement joins TRBV5-6 to TRBJ2-6; D not certain. The CDR3 spans 13 residues. In germline, CDR1 is SGHDT, CDR2 YYEEEE. Trimming removed 5 bases at V and 3 bases at J, with 6 bases between. Here the CDR3 reads CASSTRGANVLTF. The CDR3 DNA reads as TGTGCCAGCAGTACTCGTGGGGCCAACGTCCTGACTTTC.

The gene calls are TRBV19 and TRBJ2-3; 10 bases match TRBD1. J lost 1 base, V lost 5 bases, and 12 bases had no gene match. The CDR3 totals 18 residues. Germline V gives CDR1 LNHDA, CDR2 SQIVND (reference sequence). The CDR3 loop is CASSLNSGTGDRTDTQYF. The CDR3 DNA reads TGTGCCAGTAGTCTGAACTCCGGGACAGGGGACCGCACAGATACGCAGTATTTT.

The V call is TRBV3-1, the J call TRBJ2-7; 9 nucleotides agree with TRBD1. The CDR3 totals 15 residues. The germline V gene has CDR1 LGHDT and CDR2 YNNKEL (reference sequence). The V gene end was trimmed by 4 bases and the J gene end by 3 bases; junction bases not matched to a gene: 7. CDR3 residues: CASSLKPGQGYEQYF. CDR3 nucleotides: TGTGCCAGCAGCCTAAAACCGGGACAGGGCTACGAGCAGTACTTC.

This clonotype was picked up one time. The chain links TRBV29-1 to TRBJ2-7, with D perhaps being TRBD1 or TRBD2 (6 bases each). With 2 bases removed from V and 5 bases from J, the gap between germline ends came to 10 bases. The CDR3 spans 12 residues. The germline V gene has CDR1 SQVTM and CDR2 ANQGSEA. Here the CDR3 reads CSVEYGGHEQYF. Here the CDR3 DNA reads TGCAGCGTTGAATACGGGGGCCACGAGCAGTACTTC.

The chain recombines TRBV5-1 with TRBJ2-1; 15 bases are shared with TRBD2. The CDR3 length is 17 residues. Germline CDR1 SGHRS, CDR2 YFSETQ. V shed 4 bases, J shed 5 bases, and the junction held 7 bases outside the gene matches. The CDR3 DNA follows: TGCGCCAGCAGCAGCCTGGGACTAGCGGGAGGAAACAATGAGCAGTTCTTC. Its protein product is CASSSLGLAGGNNEQFF. Full variable domain (missing parts from reference TRBV5-1 and TRBJ2-1): KAGVTQTPRYLIKTRGQQVTLSCSPISGHRSVSWYQQTPGQGLQFLFEYFSETQRNKGNFPGRFSGRQFSNSRSEMNVSTLELGDSALYLCASSSLGLAGGNNEQFFGPGTRLTVL.

This sequence joins TRBV18 and TRBJ1-3; D is unclear. Germline V gene lookup returns CDR1 KGHSH and CDR2 LQKENI. This CDR3 has 16 amino acids. Between the trimmed V and J ends, which lost 5 bases and 0 bases, there was a span of 14 bases. DNA for the CDR3: TGTGCCAGCTCAGAAAGGGTCTCGGTCTCTGGAAACACCATATATTTT. Amino acids: CASSERVSVSGNTIYF.

J is TRBJ2-5 and V is TRBV29-1, with D unresolved. The CDR3 is made up of 11 amino acids. From germline, CDR1 is SQVTM and CDR2 ANQGSEA. V was clipped by 4 bases and J by 1 base, with 4 bases between them. CDR3 region: CSVGPQETQYF. The CDR3 coding sequence is TGCAGCGTTGGACCCCAAGAGACCCAGTACTTC.

The V call is TRBV12-3 or TRBV12-4, the J call TRBJ1-5; no clear D. This CDR3 is built from 15 residues. V was pared by 3 bases and J by 0 bases, with 9 bases between. The CDR3 coding sequence is TGTGCCAGCAGTTTCGGGCAGGATAGCAATCAGCCCCAGCATTTT. This codes for CASSFGQDSNQPQHF.

V is TRBV20-1 and J is TRBJ2-7; D call uncertain. The V end was cut by 2 bases, the J end by 0 bases, with 8 bases between. CDR1 DFQATT and CDR2 SNEGSKA come from the germline V gene (reference sequence). The CDR3 runs 13 residues. Here the CDR3 reads CSARPSPSYEQYF. CDR3 sequence (DNA): TGCAGTGCTAGACCCTCGCCCTCCTACGAGCAGTACTTC.

V usage is TRBV29-1 and J usage is TRBJ2-1; 8 positions match TRBD1. The CDR3 is made up of 13 amino acids. V trimming: 7 bases; J trimming: 3 bases; junction bases outside the gene matches: 5. The germline V gene has CDR1 SQVTM and CDR2 ANQGSEA. Here the CDR3 reads CSAGQGIYNEQFF. The CDR3 coding sequence is TGCAGCGCCGGACAGGGAATCTACAATGAGCAGTTCTTC.

The chain couples TRBV20-1 to TRBJ2-1; 7 nucleotides match TRBD2. V dropped 1 base and J dropped 10; count of bases not matched to a gene: 7. Germline V CDR1 and CDR2: DFQATT, SNEGSKA (reference sequence). This CDR3 has 13 amino acids. The CDR3: CSARGDYAQEQFF. The CDR3 nucleotides read TGCAGTGCTAGAGGGGACTACGCCCAAGAGCAGTTCTTC.